This entry is about one T cell receptor (beta chain). This clonotype appeared many times. Which antigen it targets is not known. It has no much larger one-base neighbor in the sample; base qualities were not kept. The data belong to a study of neurological immune-mediated disorders (dated by TCRdb to the late 2010s). Regarding the study in general: Peripheral blood TCR-beta repertoires from patients with HTLV-I-associated myelopathy (HAM/TSP), patients with multiple sclerosis, and healthy controls were compared in the study using UMI-based sequencing. Alongside PBMC samples, the set of some 97 TCR-beta libraries contained longitudinal samples, technical triplicates, and paired CD4+ and CD8+ T-cell subsets that had been sorted. The cohort was made up of approximately 71 subjects, consisting of roughly 14 HAM/TSP patients, roughly 35 multiple sclerosis patients and around 20 healthy controls. Summary of the overall study and its limitations: No identical CDR3 amino acid sequences were shared among expanded clones across subjects, suggesting private TCR-beta repertoires in all groups. TCR clonal expansion was highest in HAM/TSP patients and lowest in MS patients, with MS patients falling below even healthy controls.

cDNA synthesis used template-switch 5'RACE with a primer carrying a 10-nucleotide random unique molecular identifier tagging each TCR transcript. Each sequencing run produced over 160 million TCR-beta sequences covering 15-18 subjects. The RNeasy kit was used for extraction of total RNA. TCR-beta VDJ regions were amplified with primers for the TCR constant region and the 5'RACE anchor, using the KAPA Real-time Library Amplification kit. Sample indexes and Illumina adaptors were added in a first PCR, and a second PCR then increased library yield. After Ampure bead purification, the TCR product of roughly 650 bp was size-selected on a 2% E-gel SizeSelection system. Before pooling, library quality was assessed on a Bioanalyzer, concentration was determined with Qubit, and library quantification was performed with the Kapa Library Quantification kit. An Illumina HiSeq 2500 sequenced the libraries paired-end 2 x 150 bp. To increase sequence diversity, roughly 24-32% phiX was spiked into each library pool. Under the source paper's analysis protocol: Quality-filtered reads were processed with the UMI-based MiGEC pipeline, which removed over 75% of raw TCR sequences during error correction. VDJ genes were aligned to IMGT germline references, and each clonotype was defined by a unique CDR3 amino acid sequence together with V-J genes. Clonal expansion, Shannon diversity and CDR3 relatedness (CalcPairwiseDistances, ClusterSamples) were evaluated with VDJtools, and phylogenetic trees were built with CLCbio workbench. Expanded clones were defined as having at least 8 unique UMIs, based on coefficient-of-variation modelling across technical triplicates. The public reads were reanalyzed by TCRdb: fastp trimming at Q25, MiXCR alignment, in-frame beta chains only. Rows merge per CDR3 protein into single entries with the most common DNA and genes. What appears here as the V and J calls and clone size reflects TCRdb's work, not the paper's. Recorded for this sample are about 76,000 distinct CDR3 sequences; roughly 17% of them occurred a single time. Less than 20% of the sample is held by the ten biggest clonotypes.

Taken from the germline V gene, the CDR1 and CDR2 loops are SGHRS and YFSETQ. The CDR3, from cysteine to phenylalanine, totals 16 residues. Here the CDR3 DNA is all that survives: 48 bases in frame from base 1. Cut back by 0 bases and 0 bases, the V and J ends lie 11 bases apart. Blood bank volunteers in Maryland, USA served as the healthy controls. Unsorted PBMC libraries were generated from 2 million PBMCs stored in RNAlater at -80 °C until RNA extraction. PBMCs were separated from peripheral blood using Ficoll-Hypaque density gradient centrifugation and then cryopreserved in liquid nitrogen. The chain uses TRBV5-1 and TRBJ2-3, with the D gene call left open. The sample was PBMCs. The sequence came from a middle-aged woman in good health. DNA sequence: TGCGCCAGCAGCTTGGGATCTACTTCTAGCACAGATACGCAGTATTTT. It specifies CASSLGSTSSTDTQYF.